Sequencing of this TCR beta chain was carried out in a study of blood T cells in healthy people across ages. Together with a sample-barcoded 5' primer, a J-beta primer mix was included in a second PCR lasting about 7 to 11 cycles. TCRdb re-called the 5' RACE reads with MiXCR, one entry per CDR3 protein. The sample yields under 2,000,000 distinct CDR3 sequences, about 49% seen once. Researchers collected ten milliliters of peripheral blood from every single donor. V lost 2 bases and J lost 5, with 16 bases in between. The CDR3 contains 16 residues. Germline V gene lookup returns CDR1 SGHTA and CDR2 FQGTGA.

The TCR was taken from a woman in her forties in good health. This chain links TRBV7-3 with TRBJ2-1, with D maybe TRBD2 (7 bases). The sample taken for sequencing was blood. The CDR3 bases are TGTGCCAGCAGCTTATTGGGGGGGGGGCGCGACAATGAGCAGTTCTTC. This gives the protein CASSLLGGGRDNEQFF.